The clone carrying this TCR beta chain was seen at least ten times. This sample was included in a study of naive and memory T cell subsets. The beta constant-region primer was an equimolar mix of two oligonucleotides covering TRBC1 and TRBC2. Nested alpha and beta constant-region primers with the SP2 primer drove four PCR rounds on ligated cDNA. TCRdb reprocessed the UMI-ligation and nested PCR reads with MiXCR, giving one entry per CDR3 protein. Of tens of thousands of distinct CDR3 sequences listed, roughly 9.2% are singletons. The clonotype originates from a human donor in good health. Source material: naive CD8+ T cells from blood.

CDR3 DNA: TGTGCCAGCAGCGACCTGAGCGGGAGTAGGAATGAGCAGTTCTTC. Translating it yields CASSDLSGSRNEQFF. J is TRBJ2-1 and V is TRBV5-4, with 8 bases identical to TRBD2. The CDR3 sequence is 15 residues long. Trimming at V came to 4 bases and at J to 7 bases, leaving 10 bases not matched to a gene. Germline loops: CDR1 SGHNT, CDR2 YYREEE (reference sequence). The full variable domain, with the rest looked up from reference TRBV5-4 and TRBJ2-1, is ETGVTQSPTHLIKTRGQQVTLRCSSQSGHNTVSWYQQALGQGPQFIFQYYREEENGRGNFPPRFSGLQFPNYSSELNVNALELDDSALYLCASSDLSGSRNEQFFGPGTRLTVL.